This T cell receptor beta chain was sequenced in a study of control samples from healthy donors and cancer patients. Sequencing used immunoSEQ multiplex PCR; TCRdb keeps in-frame clones, though not all of them. The sample consists of around 75,000 clones, 80% to 95% of them appearing once. CDR3 size: 14 residues. Germline CDR1 and CDR2: SGHRS and YFSETQ. V shed 0 bases and J 5 bases; nucleotides not matched to a gene: 1. Input material: blood. V and J are TRBV5-1 and TRBJ2-2; the match to TRBD2 covers 7 bases. The origin of this receptor is a woman aged 55-70 years in good health. The CDR3 is CASSLEGGTGELFF. The CDR3 coding sequence is TGCGCCAGCAGCTTGGAGGGAGGGACCGGGGAGCTGTTTTTT.